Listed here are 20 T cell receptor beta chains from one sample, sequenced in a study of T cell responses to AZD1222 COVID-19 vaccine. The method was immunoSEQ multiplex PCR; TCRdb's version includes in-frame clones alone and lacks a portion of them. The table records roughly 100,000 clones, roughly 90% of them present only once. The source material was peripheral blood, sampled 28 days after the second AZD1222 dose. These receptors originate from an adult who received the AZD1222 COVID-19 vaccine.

CDR3 in amino acids: CASSRLQGSNYGYTF. The CDR3, as DNA: TGTGCCAGCAGTCGATTACAGGGGTCGAACTATGGCTACACCTTC. The J gene is TRBJ1-2, the V gene TRBV27, with 7 nucleotides matching TRBD1. This CDR3 has 15 residues. CDR1 and CDR2 from the germline V gene are MNHEY and SMNVEV (reference sequence). The V segment lost 5 bases and the J segment 2 bases; nucleotides outside the gene matches: 8.

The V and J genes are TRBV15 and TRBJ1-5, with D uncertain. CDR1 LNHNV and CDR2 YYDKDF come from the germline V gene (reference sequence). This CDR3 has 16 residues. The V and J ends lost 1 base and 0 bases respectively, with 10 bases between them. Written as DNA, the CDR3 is TGTGCCACCAGCAGAGGGTTCAAGGATAGCAATCAGCCCCAGCATTTT. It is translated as CATSRGFKDSNQPQHF.

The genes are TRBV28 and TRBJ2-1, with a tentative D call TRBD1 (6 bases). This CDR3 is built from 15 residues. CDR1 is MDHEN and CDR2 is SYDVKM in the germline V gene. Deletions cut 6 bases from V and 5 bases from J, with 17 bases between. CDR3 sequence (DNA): TGTGCCAGCAGACAAGAAGGGGGAGTACACAATGAGCAGTTCTTC. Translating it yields CASRQEGGVHNEQFF. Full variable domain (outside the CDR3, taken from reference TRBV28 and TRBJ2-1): DVKVTQSSRYLVKRTGEKVFLECVQDMDHENMFWYRQDPGLGLRLIYFSYDVKMKEKGDIPEGYSVSREKKERFSLILESASTNQTSMYLCASRQEGGVHNEQFFGPGTRLTVL.

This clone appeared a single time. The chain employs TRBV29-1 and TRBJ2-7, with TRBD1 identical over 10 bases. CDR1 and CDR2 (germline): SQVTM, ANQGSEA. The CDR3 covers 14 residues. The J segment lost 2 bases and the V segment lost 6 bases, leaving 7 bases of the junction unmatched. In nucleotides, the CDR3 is TGCAGCGTCGTTAAAGGACAGGGGGCCTACGAGCAGTACTTC. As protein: CSVVKGQGAYEQYF.

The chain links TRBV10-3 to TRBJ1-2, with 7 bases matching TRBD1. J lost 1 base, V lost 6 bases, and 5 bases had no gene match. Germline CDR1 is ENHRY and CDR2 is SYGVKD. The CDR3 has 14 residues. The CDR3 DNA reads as TGTGCCATCAGCCCGGGACAGTATAACTATGGCTACACCTTC. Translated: CAISPGQYNYGYTF.

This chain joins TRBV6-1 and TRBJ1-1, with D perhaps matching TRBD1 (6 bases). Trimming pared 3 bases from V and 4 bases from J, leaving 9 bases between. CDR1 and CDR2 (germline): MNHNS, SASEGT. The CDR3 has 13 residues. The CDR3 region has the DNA TGTGCCAGCAGTGATGGACAGCTCACTGAAGCTTTCTTT. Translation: CASSDGQLTEAFF.

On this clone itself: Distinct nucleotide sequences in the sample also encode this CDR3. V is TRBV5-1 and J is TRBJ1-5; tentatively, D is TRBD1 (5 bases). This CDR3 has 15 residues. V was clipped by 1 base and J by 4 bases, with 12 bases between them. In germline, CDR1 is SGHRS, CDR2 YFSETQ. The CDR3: CASSLRGGGNQPQHF. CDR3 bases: TGCGCCAGCAGCTTGAGGGGTGGCGGGAATCAGCCCCAGCATTTT.

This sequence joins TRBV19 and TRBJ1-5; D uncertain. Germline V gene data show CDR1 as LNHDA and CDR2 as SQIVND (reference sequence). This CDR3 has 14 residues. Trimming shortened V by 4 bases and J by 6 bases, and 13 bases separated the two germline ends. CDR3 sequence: CASSNRGFSQPQHF. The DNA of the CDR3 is TGTGCCAGTAGTAATCGGGGTTTCTCTCAGCCCCAGCATTTT.

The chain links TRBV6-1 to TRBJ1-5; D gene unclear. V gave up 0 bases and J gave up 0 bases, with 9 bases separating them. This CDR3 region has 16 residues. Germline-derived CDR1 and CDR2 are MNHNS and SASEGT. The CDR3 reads CASSEAVRASNQPQHF. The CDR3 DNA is TGTGCCAGCAGTGAAGCAGTAAGGGCTAGCAATCAGCCCCAGCATTTT.

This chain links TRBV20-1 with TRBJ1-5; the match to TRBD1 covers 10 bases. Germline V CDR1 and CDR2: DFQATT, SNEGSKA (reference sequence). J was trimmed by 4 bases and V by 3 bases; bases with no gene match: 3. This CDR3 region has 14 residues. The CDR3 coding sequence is TGCAGTGCTAGTCGACAGGGGGCGAATCAGCCCCAGCATTTT. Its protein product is CSASRQGANQPQHF.

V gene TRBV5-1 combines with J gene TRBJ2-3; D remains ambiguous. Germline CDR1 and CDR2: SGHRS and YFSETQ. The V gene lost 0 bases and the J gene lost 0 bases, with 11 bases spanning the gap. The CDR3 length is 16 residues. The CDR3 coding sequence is TGCGCCAGCAGCTTGGTTCCGAAAACTAGCACAGATACGCAGTATTTT. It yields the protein CASSLVPKTSTDTQYF.

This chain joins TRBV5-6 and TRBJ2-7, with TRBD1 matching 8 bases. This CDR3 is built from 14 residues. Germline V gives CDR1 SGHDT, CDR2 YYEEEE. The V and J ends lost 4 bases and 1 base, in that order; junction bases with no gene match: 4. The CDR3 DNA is TGTGCCAGCAGCCCCGGACAGGGATCCTACGAGCAGTACTTC. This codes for CASSPGQGSYEQYF.

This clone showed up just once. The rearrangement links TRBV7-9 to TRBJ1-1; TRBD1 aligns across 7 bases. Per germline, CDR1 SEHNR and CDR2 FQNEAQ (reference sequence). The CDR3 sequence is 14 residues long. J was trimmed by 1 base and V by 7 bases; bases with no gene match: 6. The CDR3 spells CASTRQGKNTEAFF. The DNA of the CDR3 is TGTGCCAGCACGAGACAGGGTAAGAACACTGAAGCTTTCTTT.

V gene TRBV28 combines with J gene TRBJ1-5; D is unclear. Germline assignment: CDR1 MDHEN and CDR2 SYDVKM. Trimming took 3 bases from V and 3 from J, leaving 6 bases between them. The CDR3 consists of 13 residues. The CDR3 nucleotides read TGTGCCAGCAGTTTTTACAACAATCAGCCCCAGCATTTT. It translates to CASSFYNNQPQHF.

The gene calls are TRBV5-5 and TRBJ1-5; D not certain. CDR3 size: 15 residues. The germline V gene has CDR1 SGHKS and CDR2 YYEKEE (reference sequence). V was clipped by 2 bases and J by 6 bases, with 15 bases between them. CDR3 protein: CASSFGQARGQPQHF. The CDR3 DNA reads TGTGCCAGCAGCTTCGGCCAGGCCCGTGGTCAGCCCCAGCATTTT.

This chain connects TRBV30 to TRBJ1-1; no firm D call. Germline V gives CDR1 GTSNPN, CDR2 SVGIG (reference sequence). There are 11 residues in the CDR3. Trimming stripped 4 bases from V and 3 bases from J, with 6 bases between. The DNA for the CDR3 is TGTGCCTGGACGATCGACACTGAAGCTTTCTTT. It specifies CAWTIDTEAFF. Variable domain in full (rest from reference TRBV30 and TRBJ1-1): SQTIHQWPATLVQPVGSPLSLECTVEGTSNPNLYWYRQAAGRGLQLLFYSVGIGQISSEVPQNLSASRPQDRQFILSSKKLLLSDSGFYLCAWTIDTEAFFGQGTRLTVV.

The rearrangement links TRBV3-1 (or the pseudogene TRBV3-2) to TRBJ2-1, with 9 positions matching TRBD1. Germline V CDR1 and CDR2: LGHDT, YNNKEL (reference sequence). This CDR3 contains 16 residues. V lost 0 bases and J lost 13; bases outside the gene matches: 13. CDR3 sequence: CASSQDLVQGASGQFF. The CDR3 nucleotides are TGTGCCAGCAGCCAAGATCTGGTACAGGGGGCTTCGGGACAGTTCTTC.

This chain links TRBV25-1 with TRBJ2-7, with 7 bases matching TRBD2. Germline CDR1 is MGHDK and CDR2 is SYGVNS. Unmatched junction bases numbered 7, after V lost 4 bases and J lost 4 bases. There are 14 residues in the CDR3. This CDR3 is CASSGGGSIYEQYF. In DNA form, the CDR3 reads TGTGCCAGCAGTGGGGGCGGGAGTATTTACGAGCAGTACTTC.

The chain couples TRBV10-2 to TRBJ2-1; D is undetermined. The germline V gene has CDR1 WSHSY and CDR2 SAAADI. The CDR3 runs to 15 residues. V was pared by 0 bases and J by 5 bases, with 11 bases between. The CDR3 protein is CASSESLSDNNEQFF. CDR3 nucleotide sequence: TGCGCCAGCAGTGAGTCTTTGTCGGATAACAATGAGCAGTTCTTC.

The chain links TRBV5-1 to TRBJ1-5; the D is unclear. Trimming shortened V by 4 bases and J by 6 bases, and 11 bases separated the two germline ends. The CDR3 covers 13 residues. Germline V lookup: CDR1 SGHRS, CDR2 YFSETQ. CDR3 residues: CASSLISGQPQHF. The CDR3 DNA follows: TGCGCCAGCAGCCTCATTTCGGGTCAGCCCCAGCATTTT.